This TCR beta chain was captured by sequencing in a study of T cells in Graves' hyperthyroidism and ophthalmopathy. Overall study: Peripheral blood was acquired at first diagnosis, ahead of any therapy whatsoever.

Whole-study results and caveats: Also found in blood were most expanded thyroid clonotypes above 0.001.

The germline V and J ends were trimmed by 1 base and 3 bases, with 10 bases remaining between them. The CDR3 runs 14 residues. The germline gives CDR1 SGHRS, CDR2 YFSETQ. This clonotype was recorded many times. Antigen: not known. There were TCR beta CDR3 regions amplified from RNA transcripts. TCR CDR3 regions were first amplified by RT-PCR with HTBI primers. TCRdb reprocessed the multiplex PCR reads via MiXCR and lists one record per CDR3 protein. The sample has about 380,000 distinct CDR3 sequences; approximately 12% are singletons. The chain couples TRBV5-1 to TRBJ1-2, with D hard to call. The TCR comes from a man aged 25 to 40 with Graves' hyperthyroidism that later progressed to Graves' ophthalmopathy. Sequencing used blood. The CDR3 region is CASSLTVADYGYTF. The CDR3 bases are TGCGCCAGCAGCTTGACAGTAGCGGACTATGGCTACACCTTC.